Each of the 31 T cell receptor beta chains below was sequenced from the same sample in a study of neoadjuvant anti-PD-1 for oral cavity cancer. TCRdb's copy holds only in-frame clones and misses some; the assay was immunoSEQ multiplex PCR. This sample has some 71,000 clones, with around 82% found just once. Specimen: PBMCs, collected before nivolumab (anti-PD-1) treatment. These receptors came from a person aged 40 to 85 with oral cavity squamous cell carcinoma.

This clone appeared once. The CDR3 loop is CASSASSVRYGYTF. CDR3 DNA: TGTGCCAGCAGCGCCTCCTCGGTTCGCTATGGCTACACCTTC. The V call is TRBV14, the J call TRBJ1-2; D unresolved. V shed 5 bases and J shed 4 bases, with 14 bases lying between them. The CDR3 contains 14 residues. Germline V gene data show CDR1 as SGHDN and CDR2 as FVKESK. Full variable domain (rest looked up from reference TRBV14 and TRBJ1-2): EAGVTQFPSHSVIEKGQTVTLRCDPISGHDNLYWYRRVMGKEIKFLLHFVKESKQDESGMPNNRFLAERTGGTYSTLKVQPAELEDSGVYFCASSASSVRYGYTFGSGTRLTVV.

This chain uses TRBV12-5 with TRBJ1-2; D unresolved. CDR1 LGHNT and CDR2 FRNRAP come from the germline V gene. Trimming removed 2 bases at V and 0 bases at J, with 16 bases between. The CDR3 spans 17 residues. This CDR3 reads CASGLIPPLTANYGYTF. CDR3 in DNA: TGTGCTAGTGGTTTGATTCCCCCCCTGACCGCTAACTATGGCTACACCTTC.

The table lists this clone with a few counts. The rearrangement joins TRBV9 to TRBJ1-2; possibly TRBD1 for D (5 bases). CDR3 length equals 16 residues. Germline CDR1 reads SGDLS; CDR2 reads YYNGEE. With 3 bases removed from V and 2 bases from J, the gap between germline ends came to 17 bases. This CDR3 is CASSEGIDRLNYGYTF. The CDR3, as DNA: TGTGCCAGCAGCGAGGGGATTGACCGACTGAACTATGGCTACACCTTC.

The chain recombines TRBV27 with TRBJ2-3; 10 nucleotides line up with TRBD1. Germline V gives CDR1 MNHEY, CDR2 SMNVEV (reference sequence). With V trimmed by 3 bases and J by 1 base, 7 bases remained unmatched. The CDR3 extends over 17 amino acids. This CDR3 is CASSLTGGNLGTDTQYF. CDR3 bases: TGTGCCAGCAGTTTGACAGGGGGCAATCTTGGCACAGATACGCAGTATTTT.

The chain couples TRBV9 to TRBJ2-3; possibly TRBD1 for D (6 bases). V was clipped by 6 bases and J by 2 bases, with 10 bases between them. Germline assignment: CDR1 SGDLS and CDR2 YYNGEE. This CDR3 contains 13 residues. The CDR3 loop is CASNGQSTDTQYF. CDR3 DNA: TGTGCCAGCAACGGACAGTCCACAGATACGCAGTATTTT.

V and J are TRBV9 and TRBJ1-1, with TRBD1 as a possible D gene (5 bases). Per germline, CDR1 SGDLS and CDR2 YYNGEE. This CDR3 region has 14 residues. Trimming left V 4 bases short and J 2 bases short, with 12 bases between. As DNA, the CDR3 is TGTGCCAGCAGCTTCAGGGAATCTAACACTGAAGCTTTCTTT. Translation: CASSFRESNTEAFF.

This chain joins TRBV11-2 and TRBJ2-1; perhaps D is TRBD1 or TRBD2 (5 bases each). CDR1 and CDR2 (germline): SGHAT, FQNNGV. The CDR3 sequence is 16 residues long. V dropped 3 bases and J dropped 0 bases, with 12 bases sitting between them. CDR3 in amino acids: CASSFGASFSYNEQFF. Written as DNA, the CDR3 is TGTGCCAGCAGCTTTGGGGCTAGCTTCTCCTACAATGAGCAGTTCTTC.

The chain recombines TRBV6-1 with TRBJ2-1; tentative D call: TRBD1 (5 bases). V dropped 4 bases and J dropped 2 bases, with 21 bases sitting between them. Germline CDR1 MNHNS, CDR2 SASEGT. This CDR3 has 18 amino acids. CDR3 sequence: CASSVRVPRGITYNEQFF. CDR3 bases: TGTGCCAGCAGTGTCCGGGTCCCAAGGGGAATCACCTACAATGAGCAGTTCTTC.

V and J are TRBV7-9 and TRBJ1-6; D gene unclear. Germline CDR1 is SEHNR and CDR2 is FQNEAQ (reference sequence). This CDR3 contains 15 residues. V lost 2 bases, J lost 3 bases, and 8 bases lay in between. CDR3 sequence (DNA): TGTGCCAGCAGCTTAAACATCAACTATAATTCACCCCTCCACTTT. Translation: CASSLNINYNSPLHF.

The chain is built from TRBV7-8 and TRBJ2-1; 9 nucleotides match TRBD2. This CDR3 comprises 17 residues. V was clipped by 1 base and J by 5 bases; unmatched bases: 9. Germline-derived CDR1 and CDR2 are SGHVS and FQNEAQ. The CDR3 is CASSLDPPTSGNNEQFF. DNA for the CDR3: TGTGCCAGCAGCTTAGATCCCCCGACTAGCGGTAACAATGAGCAGTTCTTC. Full variable domain (rest looked up from reference TRBV7-8 and TRBJ2-1): GAGVSQSPRYKVAKRGQDVALRCDPISGHVSLFWYQQALGQGPEFLTYFQNEAQLDKSGLPSDRFFAERPEGSVSTLKIQRTQQEDSAVYLCASSLDPPTSGNNEQFFGPGTRLTVL.

This chain joins TRBV4-1 and TRBJ1-4; D ambiguous. This CDR3 contains 15 residues. Germline lookup yields CDR1 MGHRA and CDR2 YSYEKL. V gave up 3 bases and J gave up 0 bases, with 8 bases separating them. The CDR3 sequence is CASSQTFATNEKLFF. DNA for the CDR3: TGCGCCAGCAGCCAGACTTTTGCAACTAATGAAAAACTGTTTTTT.

J is TRBJ2-2 and V is TRBV6-6; 8 nucleotides agree with TRBD2. This CDR3 has 15 amino acids. Germline-derived CDR1 and CDR2 are MNHNY and SVGAGI (reference sequence). Trimming removed 5 bases from V and 8 bases from J; junction bases left unmatched: 10. CDR3 sequence (DNA): TGTGCCAGCAGTGCAGCGGGAGTTTCAATTGGGGAGCTGTTTTTT. This translates into CASSAAGVSIGELFF.

The chain links TRBV19 to TRBJ1-3, with D unclear. Trimming took off 7 bases at V and 1 base at J, with 11 bases between the two ends. Looked up from germline, CDR1 is LNHDA and CDR2 is SQIVND (reference sequence). This CDR3 has 14 residues. Written as DNA, the CDR3 is TGTGCCAGTACGGGATCCAGTTCTGGAAACACCATATATTTT. As protein: CASTGSSSGNTIYF.

The V call is TRBV19, the J call TRBJ1-3; 7 bases are shared with TRBD1. Germline V gene data show CDR1 as LNHDA and CDR2 as SQIVND (reference sequence). After removal of 6 bases from V and 5 bases from J, the junction contained 10 bases not matched to a gene. The CDR3 runs to 15 residues. The CDR3 DNA reads TGTGCCAGTAGGACAGGGAAAGCGCATCGAAACACCATATATTTT. Residues: CASRTGKAHRNTIYF.

V gene TRBV25-1 combines with J gene TRBJ2-5; no reliable D call. V was trimmed by 1 base and J by 7 bases, leaving 10 bases between them. The CDR3 length is 13 residues. Germline lookup yields CDR1 MGHDK and CDR2 SYGVNS. The CDR3 DNA reads TGTGCCAGCAGTGAATTGAGTTCGGGGACCCAGTACTTC. Translating gives CASSELSSGTQYF.

V gene TRBV11-2 combines with J gene TRBJ2-1; D is possibly TRBD2 (5 bases). CDR1 is SGHAT, CDR2 FQNNGV, per germline. The ends were cut back, 5 bases at V and 0 bases at J, with 17 bases in the middle. This CDR3 spans 17 amino acids. For the CDR3, the DNA is TGTGCCAGCAGCCCCTATATCTTCGGAGGCTCCTACAATGAGCAGTTCTTC. This sequence encodes CASSPYIFGGSYNEQFF.

CDR3 in amino acids: CASSRSLRSNQPQHF. In DNA, the CDR3 is TGTGCCAGCTCACGGAGCTTACGTAGCAATCAGCCCCAGCATTTT. The chain has TRBV18 and TRBJ1-5; D remains unclear. Germline-derived CDR1 and CDR2 are KGHSH and LQKENI. V was clipped by 4 bases and J by 0 bases, with 10 bases between them. This CDR3 comprises 15 residues.

CDR3 loop: CASSLALAGVYNEQFF. CDR3 DNA sequence: TGCGCCAGCAGCCTGGCGCTAGCGGGGGTCTACAATGAGCAGTTCTTC. This chain uses TRBV5-1 with TRBJ2-1, with 10 positions matching TRBD2. The J segment lost 3 bases and the V segment lost 4 bases, leaving 7 bases of the junction unmatched. This CDR3 is built from 16 residues. Per germline, CDR1 SGHRS and CDR2 YFSETQ.

This clone occurred once. The chain carries TRBV2 and TRBJ2-2; 11 bases fit TRBD2. The V and J ends lost 5 bases and 6 bases, in that order; junction bases with no gene match: 8. CDR1 and CDR2 (germline): SNHLY, FYNNEI. The CDR3 runs to 16 residues. The CDR3 nucleotides read TGTGCCAGCAGTTTAGCGGGGGGGCCAATCGCCGGGGAGCTGTTTTTT. Translation: CASSLAGGPIAGELFF.

Only a few counts were recorded for this clone. This chain uses TRBV5-3 with TRBJ1-2; the D is unclear. TRBV5-3 is sorted into the ORF group, with uncertain function. V was pared by 0 bases and J by 2 bases, with 5 bases between. The CDR3 spans 13 residues. This CDR3 reads CARSLGGNYGYTF. CDR3 nucleotides: TGTGCCAGAAGCTTGGGCGGAAACTATGGCTACACCTTC.

In its sample, this clone was seen a few times. The chain carries TRBV5-4 and TRBJ2-1, with TRBD1 identical over 8 bases. The V gene's germline CDR1 is SGHNT and CDR2 YYREEE (reference sequence). V lost 1 base and J lost 8; bases outside the gene matches: 8. The CDR3 totals 15 residues. This CDR3 reads CASSLQGARGDEQFF. For the CDR3, the DNA is TGTGCCAGCAGCTTGCAGGGGGCCCGAGGGGATGAGCAGTTCTTC.

DNA for the CDR3: TGTGCCAGCAGCTTACGGGGTTTCGGAGGAAACACCATATATTTT. Translating gives CASSLRGFGGNTIYF. The rearrangement uses TRBV13 and TRBJ1-3; D remains ambiguous. The CDR3 is 15 residues long. Germline-derived CDR1 and CDR2 are PRHDT and FYEKMQ (reference sequence). V gave up 2 bases and J gave up 4 bases, with 12 bases separating them.

This clone has only a few counts. The CDR3 sequence: CASSSTSGNTGELFF. The CDR3 nucleotides are TGTGCCAGCAGCTCGACTAGCGGGAACACCGGGGAGCTGTTTTTT. The gene calls are TRBV7-3 and TRBJ2-2, with 9 bases fitting TRBD2. The germline V gene has CDR1 SGHTA and CDR2 FQGTGA. This CDR3 has 15 amino acids. The V gene end was trimmed by 4 bases and the J gene end by 1 base; junction bases not matched to a gene: 1.

The chain has TRBV9 and TRBJ2-2; 10 positions agree with TRBD2. Trimming removed 3 bases from V and 3 bases from J; junction bases left unmatched: 8. CDR1 and CDR2 (germline): SGDLS, YYNGEE. CDR3 length: 17 amino acids. CDR3 protein: CASSARTSGLYTGELFF. DNA of the CDR3: TGTGCCAGCAGCGCCCGGACTAGCGGCCTGTACACCGGGGAGCTGTTTTTT.

The V call is TRBV5-4, the J call TRBJ1-2; D is ambiguous. Trimming took 0 bases from V and 5 from J, leaving 14 bases between them. In germline, CDR1 is SGHNT, CDR2 YYREEE (reference sequence). CDR3 length: 15 amino acids. This CDR3 is CASSLAGSAGYGYTF. DNA for the CDR3: TGTGCCAGCAGCTTGGCCGGTTCGGCAGGTTATGGCTACACCTTC.

This chain uses TRBV5-5 with TRBJ2-7; D call uncertain. V was clipped by 0 bases and J by 0 bases, with 10 bases between them. This CDR3 spans 15 amino acids. Germline lookup yields CDR1 SGHKS and CDR2 YYEKEE (reference sequence). The chain's CDR3 is CASSLEAFSSYEQYF. The CDR3 bases are TGTGCCAGCAGCTTGGAGGCTTTTAGCTCCTACGAGCAGTACTTC.

The gene calls are TRBV6-5 and TRBJ1-5; D uncertain. The V gene lost 5 bases and the J gene lost 1 base, with 12 bases spanning the gap. This CDR3 is 15 amino acids long. CDR1 and CDR2 from the germline V gene are MNHEY and SVGAGI. The CDR3 loop reads CASSPFEVSNQPQHF. The CDR3 region has the DNA TGTGCCAGCAGTCCCTTCGAGGTCAGCAATCAGCCCCAGCATTTT.

This clone was seen just once. This chain links TRBV30 with TRBJ2-5; D is unclear. Trimming pared 0 bases from V and 2 bases from J, leaving 7 bases between. The CDR3 has 13 residues. Germline CDR1 reads GTSNPN; CDR2 reads SVGIG (reference sequence). The CDR3 coding sequence is TGTGCCTGGAGTGTAACGGTGCAAGAGACCCAGTACTTC. Protein sequence: CAWSVTVQETQYF.

The chain carries TRBV30 and TRBJ2-1, with 7 bases aligning to TRBD1. The length of the CDR3 is 11 residues. The germline gives CDR1 GTSNPN, CDR2 SVGIG (reference sequence). The V gene end was trimmed by 0 bases and the J gene end by 10 bases; junction bases not matched to a gene: 0. In nucleotides, the CDR3 is TGTGCCTGGAGTGTAGGGGGCGAGCAGTTCTTC. This translates into CAWSVGGEQFF.

The rearrangement links TRBV30 to TRBJ1-1; a weak D match, TRBD1 (5 bases). Trimming took 3 bases from V and 8 from J, leaving 16 bases between them. CDR1 and CDR2 (germline): GTSNPN, SVGIG (reference sequence). The CDR3 covers 13 residues. CDR3 coding DNA: TGTGCCTGGAGCTATTTCCGGGACGGAGAAGCTTTCTTT. It is translated as CAWSYFRDGEAFF.

This chain connects TRBV5-4 to TRBJ1-2; 7 bases align to TRBD1. This CDR3 spans 14 amino acids. Germline values: CDR1 SGHNT, CDR2 YYREEE (reference sequence). V was clipped by 6 bases and J by 4 bases; unmatched bases: 9. CDR3 DNA sequence: TGTGCCAGCAACCCGACAGGGTCGGGCTATGGCTACACCTTC. It codes for CASNPTGSGYGYTF.